This TCR beta chain emerged from a study of CD8+CD57+ T cells in acquired aplastic anemia. At the level of the study: Mean DNA quantity obtained from sorted CD4+ and CD8+ cells was around 3.2 ug. Some 9.9 million reads were obtained on average for healthy donor CD4+ cells. General study findings and limits: Statistical testing detected no significant gap in CD8+ Simpson's diversity between patients and controls.

The use of genomic DNA as template underpinned the TCR beta VDJ and CDR3 profiling. MiXCR, run by TCRdb on the reads, gives a single entry per CDR3 protein. The sample has 120,000 or so distinct CDR3 sequences; around 46% are singletons. Germline-derived CDR1 and CDR2 are LNHDA and SQIVND (reference sequence). This CDR3 has 13 amino acids. V trimming: 11 bases; J trimming: 5 bases; junction bases outside the gene matches: 7. For this clonotype: Its antigen is not known.

Material: sorted CD4+, CD8+, or CD8+CD57+ T cells (not recorded which) from PBMCs. J is TRBJ1-1 and V is TRBV19; TRBD1 aligns across 11 bases. The sequence was collected from a human donor in good health, serving as a control. DNA of the CDR3: TGTGCCGTAGGCGGGACAGGGGGGACTGAAGCTTTCTTT. It is translated as CAVGGTGGTEAFF.